These 28 T cell receptor beta chains came from one sample sequenced in a study of T cell clonality in common variable immunodeficiency. Sequenced by immunoSEQ multiplex PCR; TCRdb stores in-frame clones only, minus some. The sample gives approximately 51,000 clones, none seen only once, and the top ten clones hold approximately 6.2%. Sequenced material: peripheral blood mononuclear cells. The receptors derive from a person between 18 and 69 years old in good health.

This clone was detected ten times or more. Incomplete CDR3 DNA: TGTGCCTGGAGTGCCTTTGACAGGCCCTATAATTCACCC. Translated, it gives CAWSAFDRPYNSP. The complete CDR3 reads CAWSAFDRPYNSPLHF. The rearrangement joins TRBV30 to TRBJ1-6; weak D call: TRBD1 (6 bases). The observed sequence ends 3 residues before the CDR3 terminus, with the missing tail filled in from the germline J gene. This CDR3 comprises 16 residues. V was shortened by 1 base and J by 2 bases, with 12 bases between the two germline ends. The germline gives CDR1 GTSNPN, CDR2 SVGIG (reference sequence).

Many counts were recorded for this clone. With the read ending 3 residues before the CDR3 end, the germline J gene is used to fill in that end. The V gene is TRBV7-2, the J gene TRBJ1-2, with D uncertain. The CDR3 runs to 14 residues. Germline CDR1 is SGHTA and CDR2 is FQGNSA. The CDR3 bases that were read are TGTGCCAGCACTCGTCCATCAGGATTGCTCGGC. Amino acid sequence: CASTRPSGLLG. The CDR3, in full, reads CASTRPSGLLGYTF.

This clone was counted only a few times. Read coverage stops 3 residues before the CDR3 terminus; the germline J gene supplies the remainder. V gene TRBV2 combines with J gene TRBJ2-2, with 8 bases identical to TRBD1. The CDR3 covers 15 residues. The germline gives CDR1 SNHLY, CDR2 FYNNEI. The DNA read from the CDR3 is TGTGCCAGCCTCCGATCCGGGACAGGTACCACTCCG. Translation gives CASLRSGTGTTP. The entire CDR3 is CASLRSGTGTTPLFF.

This clone came up a few times. The read terminates 3 residues before the CDR3 end, so the remaining end is supplied by the germline J gene. This chain connects TRBV18 to TRBJ2-3, with D possibly TRBD2 on 5 matching bases. CDR3 length: 12 residues. Per the germline V gene, CDR1 is KGHSH and CDR2 is LQKENI. The sequenced part of the CDR3 DNA is TGTGCCAGCTCTAAACGGGGAGAGACG. This gives the protein CASSKRGET. The full CDR3 protein is CASSKRGETQYF.

This clone showed up many times. The read ends 3 residues early relative to the CDR3; the germline J gene fills the gap. This rearrangement joins TRBV12-5 to TRBJ1-2; no firm D call. Trimming stripped 3 bases from V and 4 bases from J, with 6 bases between. CDR3 length: 12 residues. Per the germline V gene, CDR1 is LGHNT and CDR2 is FRNRAP. The CDR3: CASGFSSYGYTF. The DNA read from the CDR3 is TGTGCTAGTGGTTTTAGTTCCTATGGC. Together with reference TRBV12-5 and TRBJ1-2, the CDR3 gives the full variable domain: DARVTQTPRHKVTEMGQEVTMRCQPILGHNTVFWYRQTMMQGLELLAYFRNRAPLDDSGMPKDRFSAEMPDATLATLKIQPSEPRDSAVYFCASGFSSYGYTFGSGTRLTVV.

A remark on this clone: An end of the junction differs from the germline gene, which may be a read error. The read halts 3 residues ahead of the CDR3 end, with the missing end drawn from the germline J gene. This CDR3 is also generated by other DNA sequences in the sample. The chain is built from TRBV30 and TRBJ1-3, with TRBD1 matching 7 bases. CDR1 GTSNPN and CDR2 SVGIG come from the germline V gene (reference sequence). This CDR3 has 13 residues. The CDR3 region is CAWNLLQGNTIYF. Partial CDR3 DNA: TGTGCCTGGAACTTACTACAGGGGAACACG.

This clone was detected many times. The read is 3 residues too short to cover the CDR3 end, so that end is filled in from the germline J gene. This sequence joins TRBV6-1 and TRBJ1-4, with 7 bases that match TRBD1. Germline CDR1 and CDR2: MNHNS and SASEGT. CDR3 size: 16 residues. With 2 bases clipped from V and 5 bases from J, the junction kept 8 bases outside the gene matches. The CDR3 DNA, read in part, is TGTGCCAGCAGTGAATTGAGGGCCAGGGGGAATGAAAAA. Protein: CASSELRARGNEK. The CDR3 in full is CASSELRARGNEKLFF.

In this sample, this clone turned up many times. From the germline J gene comes the end of the CDR3, since the read stops 3 residues before it. The V call is TRBV6-1, the J call TRBJ2-7; D gene uncertain. Deletions cut 0 bases from V and 2 bases from J, with 11 bases between. The CDR3 contains 15 residues. The germline gives CDR1 MNHNS, CDR2 SASEGT. Incomplete CDR3 DNA: TGTGCCAGCAGTGAAGCGCCCGAACCTACCTACGAG. Encoded protein: CASSEAPEPTYE. The CDR3, in full, reads CASSEAPEPTYEQYF.

This clone was counted many times. Coverage ceases 3 residues before the CDR3 finishes, and the germline J gene fills in the end. The genes are TRBV4-2 and TRBJ2-7; TRBD2 is a possible D gene (7 bases). The CDR3 has 14 residues. Trimming took 5 bases from V and 0 from J, leaving 11 bases between them. Per the germline V gene, CDR1 is LGHNA and CDR2 is YNFKEQ. Incomplete CDR3 DNA: TGTGCCAGCAGCGGGGGGGCCGGCTCCTACGAG. Protein sequence: CASSGGAGSYE. The entire CDR3 protein reads CASSGGAGSYEQYF.

This clone was counted a few times. The read falls 3 residues short of the CDR3 end, and the missing part is taken from the germline J gene. The chain recombines TRBV19 with TRBJ1-2; D might be TRBD1 (5 bases). The germline V gene encodes CDR1 LNHDA and CDR2 SQIVND (reference sequence). The CDR3 contains 16 residues. The covered CDR3 bases are TGTGCCAGTAGTACCCGAGGGACTAGCGGGGGGAATGAC. Translation gives CASSTRGTSGGND. The whole CDR3 protein is CASSTRGTSGGNDYTF.

This clone was seen ten or more times. The CDR3 extends 3 residues past the end of the read, so its final part is completed from the germline J gene. The chain combines TRBV29-1 with TRBJ1-1; TRBD1 might be the D (6 bases). This CDR3 comprises 14 residues. The V and J ends lost 4 bases and 6 bases respectively, with 18 bases between them. Germline CDR1 is SQVTM and CDR2 is ANQGSEA. The sequenced part of the CDR3 DNA is TGCAGCGTTGCGGTTGGGGGCCGGCTGGCTGAA. It is translated as CSVAVGGRLAE. The full-length CDR3 reads as CSVAVGGRLAEAFF.

This clone has a count of ten or more. The read halts 3 residues ahead of the CDR3 end, with the missing end drawn from the germline J gene. The chain couples TRBV3-1 (or the pseudogene TRBV3-2) to TRBJ1-2; no definite D call. The germline CDR1 and CDR2 sequences are LGHDT and YNNKEL (reference sequence). CDR3 length: 16 amino acids. V lost 0 bases to trimming and J lost 0 bases, with 11 bases between them. The sequenced CDR3 bases are TGTGCCAGCAGCCAAGAGTTGTCAGGAGCTAACTATGGC. Translating it yields CASSQELSGANYG. The CDR3 reads in full as CASSQELSGANYGYTF.

This clone was counted at least ten times. The missing CDR3 end, 3 residues past where the read stops, is filled in from the germline J gene. The chain links TRBV30 to TRBJ2-1; TRBD1 matches 8 bases. CDR3 size: 15 residues. J was trimmed by 7 bases and V by 0 bases; bases with no gene match: 8. CDR1 and CDR2 (germline): GTSNPN, SVGIG (reference sequence). The CDR3 DNA, read in part, is TGTGCCTGGAGTGTACGAGCAGGGGGCGGAAATGAG. This translates into CAWSVRAGGGNE. The entire CDR3 is CAWSVRAGGGNEQFF. The full variable domain, rest sourced from reference TRBV30 and TRBJ2-1, is SQTIHQWPATLVQPVGSPLSLECTVEGTSNPNLYWYRQAAGRGLQLLFYSVGIGQISSEVPQNLSASRPQDRQFILSSKKLLLSDSGFYLCAWSVRAGGGNEQFFGPGTRLTVL.

In its sample, this clone was seen many times. The sequence runs out 3 residues before the end of the CDR3; the remainder is reconstructed from the germline J gene. The chain couples TRBV10-3 to TRBJ1-6; D might be TRBD1 (5 bases). Trimming took 0 bases from V and 9 from J, leaving 18 bases between them. Germline CDR1 reads ENHRY; CDR2 reads SYGVKD. This CDR3 is built from 17 residues. CDR3 bases read: TGTGCCATCAGTGAGTCCGGGGGACGGCAGGTTGGTTCACCC. Its protein is CAISESGGRQVGSP. The CDR3 in full is CAISESGGRQVGSPLHF.

This clone was picked up many times. This chain's CDR3 is CASSRQYEQYF. The DNA read from the CDR3 is TGTGCCAGCAGTCGCCAGTACGAG. This chain connects TRBV28 to TRBJ2-7; D unclear. The CDR3 extends 3 residues past the end of the read, so its final part is completed from the germline J gene. Trimming cost V 5 bases and J 4 bases, with 6 bases left between them. CDR1 is MDHEN and CDR2 is SYDVKM in the germline V gene. The CDR3 sequence is 11 residues long.

This clone was detected ten times or more. The CDR3 goes on 3 residues after the read ends, and that part is filled in from the germline J gene. This chain links TRBV6-4 with TRBJ2-1, with D possibly TRBD2 on 5 matching bases. Trimming shortened V by 4 bases and J by 6 bases, and 13 bases separated the two germline ends. This CDR3 has 14 amino acids. Germline CDR1 reads MRHNA; CDR2 reads SNTAGT. CDR3 in amino acids: CASSAAGRPNEQFF. The covered CDR3 bases are TGTGCCAGCAGTGCCGCGGGCAGGCCCAATGAG.

The table lists this clone with many counts. The read is 3 residues too short to cover the CDR3 end, so that end is filled in from the germline J gene. The chain combines TRBV2 with TRBJ2-2; 8 bases align to TRBD1. The length of the CDR3 is 15 residues. Germline V gives CDR1 SNHLY, CDR2 FYNNEI. V lost 7 bases to trimming and J lost 4 bases; unmatched junction nucleotides: 8. CDR3 DNA, as far as it was read: TGTGCCAGCACAGCTCGGACAGGGCGCACCGGGGAG. Translating it yields CASTARTGRTGE. The CDR3 as a whole reads CASTARTGRTGELFF. The complete variable domain, with remaining parts taken from reference TRBV2 and TRBJ2-2, reads EPEVTQTPSHQVTQMGQEVILRCVPISNHLYFYWYRQILGQKVEFLVSFYNNEISEKSEIFDDQFSVERPDGSNFTLKIRSTKLEDSAMYFCASTARTGRTGELFFGEGSRLTVL.

This clone was observed many times. The read halts 3 residues ahead of the CDR3 end, with the missing end drawn from the germline J gene. The chain links TRBV28 to TRBJ1-2, with TRBD1 as a possible D gene (6 bases). The germline V gene has CDR1 MDHEN and CDR2 SYDVKM. The CDR3 sequence is 13 residues long. V lost 6 bases and J lost 3, with 11 bases in between. Partial CDR3 DNA: TGTGCCAGCAGAATGGGGGGGCACTATGGC. Protein: CASRMGGHYG. The CDR3 in full is CASRMGGHYGYTF.

This clone was counted ten times or more. Sequencing ends 3 residues short of the CDR3 end; the germline J gene provides the rest. V gene TRBV18 combines with J gene TRBJ2-5; possibly TRBD2 for D (5 bases). CDR1 is KGHSH, CDR2 LQKENI, per germline. This CDR3 comprises 15 residues. The ends were cut back, 3 bases at V and 5 bases at J, with 16 bases in the middle. CDR3 DNA, as far as it was read: TGTGCCAGCTCACCCCAGGACTTAACGGGGGAGACC. As protein: CASSPQDLTGET. The entire CDR3 reads CASSPQDLTGETQYF.

In the case of this clone: The CDR3 extends 3 residues past the end of the read, so its final part is completed from the germline J gene. The chain uses TRBV18 and TRBJ1-2, with D perhaps TRBD1 (6 bases). This CDR3 comprises 14 residues. Per the germline V gene, CDR1 is KGHSH and CDR2 is LQKENI. CDR3 bases read: TGTGCCAGCTCAAGAATACAGGGTCCCAATGAC. Translation gives CASSRIQGPND. The complete CDR3 reads CASSRIQGPNDYTF.

This clone was counted many times. The CDR3 end falls 3 residues outside the read, so it is completed with the germline J gene. The V gene is TRBV10-2, the J gene TRBJ1-2, with a tentative D call TRBD1 (5 bases). Between the trimmed V and J ends, which lost 5 bases and 2 bases, there was a span of 12 bases. Germline assignment: CDR1 WSHSY and CDR2 SAAADI. The CDR3 spans 14 residues. CDR3: CASSTGRTNYGYTF. CDR3 DNA, as far as it was read: TGCGCCAGCAGTACAGGACGGACGAACTATGGC.

For this clone: The read stops 3 residues short of the end of the CDR3; the missing end is completed from the germline J gene. The V call is TRBV7-8, the J call TRBJ2-3; 13 positions match TRBD2. Germline trimming cut 3 bases from V and 5 bases from J; bases unmatched to any gene: 11. Germline CDR1 reads SGHVS; CDR2 reads FQNEAQ. The CDR3 has 18 amino acids. This CDR3 is CASSFGLAGVPWGDTQYF. The CDR3 bases that were read are TGTGCCAGCAGCTTCGGACTAGCGGGGGTCCCCTGGGGAGATACG.

This clone was seen many times. The read falls 3 residues short of the CDR3 end, and the missing part is taken from the germline J gene. The gene calls are TRBV2 and TRBJ2-3; 7 bases line up with TRBD1. The germline V gene encodes CDR1 SNHLY and CDR2 FYNNEI. With 7 bases clipped from V and 1 base from J, the junction kept 2 bases outside the gene matches. The CDR3 sequence is 13 residues long. Here the CDR3 reads CASKGAGTDTQYF. CDR3 DNA, as far as it was read: TGTGCCAGCAAGGGGGCTGGCACAGATACG.

This clone was counted many times. The read gets to within 3 residues of the CDR3 end, and the germline J gene fills in the rest. The chain combines TRBV5-1 with TRBJ2-1; TRBD2 matches 11 bases. The V gene's germline CDR1 is SGHRS and CDR2 YFSETQ. The CDR3 runs to 16 residues. V trimming: 4 bases; J trimming: 0 bases; junction bases outside the gene matches: 3. The CDR3 loop reads CASSILAGGSYNEQFF. The sequenced CDR3 bases are TGCGCCAGCAGCATCCTAGCGGGGGGCTCCTACAATGAG.

This clone was seen more than once but under ten times. The read terminates 3 residues before the CDR3 end, so the remaining end is supplied by the germline J gene. The V call is TRBV19, the J call TRBJ2-4, with D maybe TRBD1 (7 bases). The germline V gene encodes CDR1 LNHDA and CDR2 SQIVND (reference sequence). The CDR3 sequence is 17 residues long. This CDR3 is CASSISSEGAMNYGQYF. The part of the CDR3 DNA that was read is TGTGCCAGTAGTATATCTTCGGAGGGGGCGATGAACTATGGT.

This clone has a count of ten or more. The read falls 3 residues short of the CDR3 end, and the missing part is taken from the germline J gene. This chain joins TRBV10-2 and TRBJ2-6; 8 bases align to TRBD2. CDR1 is WSHSY, CDR2 SAAADI, per germline. This CDR3 spans 16 amino acids. The V segment lost 8 bases and the J segment 4 bases; nucleotides outside the gene matches: 10. CDR3 in amino acids: CASGSGEVGGANVLTF. CDR3 bases read: TGCGCCAGCGGTAGCGGGGAAGTGGGGGGGGCCAACGTC.

At least ten counts were recorded for this clone. The CDR3 end lies 3 residues beyond the end of the read and is filled in from the germline J gene. The rearrangement joins TRBV19 to TRBJ2-1; 14 nucleotides match TRBD2. Germline CDR1 and CDR2: LNHDA and SQIVND (reference sequence). The V segment lost 0 bases and the J segment 0 bases; nucleotides outside the gene matches: 7. The CDR3 has 20 amino acids. Incomplete CDR3 DNA: TGTGCCAGTAGTATAGATGGGACTAGCGGGGGCCCGAGCTCCTACAATGAG. Its translation: CASSIDGTSGGPSSYNE. In full, the CDR3 is CASSIDGTSGGPSSYNEQFF. The full variable domain, completed using reference TRBV19 and TRBJ2-1, is DGGITQSPKYLFRKEGQNVTLSCEQNLNHDAMYWYRQDPGQGLRLIYYSQIVNDFQKGDIAEGYSVSREKKESFPLTVTSAQKNPTAFYLCASSIDGTSGGPSSYNEQFFGPGTRLTVL.

This clone was picked up a small number of times. From the germline J gene comes the end of the CDR3, since the read stops 3 residues before it. This chain links TRBV6-4 with TRBJ1-1; 11 nucleotides line up with TRBD1. This CDR3 is 14 amino acids long. Germline V gene lookup returns CDR1 MRHNA and CDR2 SNTAGT. Trimming removed 3 bases from V and 5 bases from J; junction bases left unmatched: 2. CDR3 bases read: TGTGCCAGCAGTGAAGGGACAGGGGGAACTGAA. Protein: CASSEGTGGTE. The CDR3 in full is CASSEGTGGTEAFF.